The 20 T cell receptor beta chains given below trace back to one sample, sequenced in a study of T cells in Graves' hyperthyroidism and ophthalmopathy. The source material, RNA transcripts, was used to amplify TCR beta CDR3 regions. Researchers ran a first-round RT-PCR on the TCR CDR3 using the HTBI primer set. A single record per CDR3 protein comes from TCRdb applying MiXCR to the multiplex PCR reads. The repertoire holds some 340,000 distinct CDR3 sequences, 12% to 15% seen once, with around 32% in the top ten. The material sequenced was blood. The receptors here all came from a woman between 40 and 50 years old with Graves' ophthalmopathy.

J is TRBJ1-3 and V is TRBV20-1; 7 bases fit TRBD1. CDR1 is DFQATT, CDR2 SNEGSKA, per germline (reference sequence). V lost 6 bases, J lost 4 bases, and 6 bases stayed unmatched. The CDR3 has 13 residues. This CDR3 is CSAKTGTGNTIYF. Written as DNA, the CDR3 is TGCAGTGCAAAGACAGGGACAGGAAACACCATATATTTT.

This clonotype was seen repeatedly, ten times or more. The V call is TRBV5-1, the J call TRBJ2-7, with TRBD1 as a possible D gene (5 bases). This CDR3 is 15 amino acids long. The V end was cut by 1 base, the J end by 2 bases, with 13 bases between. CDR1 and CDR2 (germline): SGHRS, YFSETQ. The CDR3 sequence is CASSLTTVATYEQYF. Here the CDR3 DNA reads TGCGCCAGCAGCTTGACGACAGTTGCAACCTACGAGCAGTACTTC.

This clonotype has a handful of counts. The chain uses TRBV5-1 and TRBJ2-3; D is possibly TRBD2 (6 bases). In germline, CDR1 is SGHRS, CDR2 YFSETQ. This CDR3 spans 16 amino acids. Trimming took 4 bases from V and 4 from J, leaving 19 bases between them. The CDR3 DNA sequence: TGCGCCAGCAGCCTTAGCCGGGGGATTACCGCAGATACGCAGTATTTT. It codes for CASSLSRGITADTQYF.

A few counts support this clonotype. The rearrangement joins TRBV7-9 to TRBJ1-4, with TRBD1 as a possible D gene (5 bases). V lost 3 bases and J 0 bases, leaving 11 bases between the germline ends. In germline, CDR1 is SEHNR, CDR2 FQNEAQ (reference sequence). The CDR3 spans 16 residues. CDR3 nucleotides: TGTGCCAGCAGCTTTGCGGGGCAAACAACTAATGAAAAACTGTTTTTT. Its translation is CASSFAGQTTNEKLFF.

CDR3 nucleotide sequence: TGTGCCAGTAGTAGACGACAGGGGACAGATACGCAGTATTTT. The encoded protein is CASSRRQGTDTQYF. V usage is TRBV19 and J usage is TRBJ2-3; TRBD1 matches at 8 bases. The V gene end was trimmed by 4 bases and the J gene end by 3 bases; junction bases not matched to a gene: 3. Per germline, CDR1 LNHDA and CDR2 SQIVND (reference sequence). The CDR3 is 14 residues long. Drawing the rest from reference TRBV19 and TRBJ2-3, the complete variable domain is DGGITQSPKYLFRKEGQNVTLSCEQNLNHDAMYWYRQDPGQGLRLIYYSQIVNDFQKGDIAEGYSVSREKKESFPLTVTSAQKNPTAFYLCASSRRQGTDTQYFGPGTRLTVL.

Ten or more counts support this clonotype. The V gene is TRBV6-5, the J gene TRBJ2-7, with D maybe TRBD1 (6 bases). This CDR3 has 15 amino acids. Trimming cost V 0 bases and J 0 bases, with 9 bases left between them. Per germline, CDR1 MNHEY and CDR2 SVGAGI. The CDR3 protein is CASSYSGTHSYEQYF. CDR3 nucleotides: TGTGCCAGCAGTTACTCCGGGACACACTCCTACGAGCAGTACTTC.

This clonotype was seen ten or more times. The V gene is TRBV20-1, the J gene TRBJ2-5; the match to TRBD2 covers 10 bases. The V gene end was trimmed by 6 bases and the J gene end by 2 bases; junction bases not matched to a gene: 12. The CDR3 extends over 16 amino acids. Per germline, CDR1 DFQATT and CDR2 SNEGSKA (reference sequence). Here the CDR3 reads CSAGPGGSGRQETQYF. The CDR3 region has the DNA TGCAGTGCGGGGCCCGGGGGTAGCGGGAGGCAAGAGACCCAGTACTTC.

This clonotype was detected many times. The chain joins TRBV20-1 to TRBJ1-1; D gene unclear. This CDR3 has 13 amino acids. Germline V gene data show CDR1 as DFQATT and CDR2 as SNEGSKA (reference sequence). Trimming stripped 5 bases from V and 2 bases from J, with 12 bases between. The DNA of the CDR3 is TGCAGTGCTTTTAATACAGCTAACACTGAAGCTTTCTTT. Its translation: CSAFNTANTEAFF.

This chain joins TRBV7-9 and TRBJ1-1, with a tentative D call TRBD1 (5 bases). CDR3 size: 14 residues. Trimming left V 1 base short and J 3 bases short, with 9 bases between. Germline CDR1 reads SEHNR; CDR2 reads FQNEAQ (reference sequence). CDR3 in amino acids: CASSLGGIYTEAFF. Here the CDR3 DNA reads TGTGCCAGCAGCTTAGGGGGGATTTACACTGAAGCTTTCTTT.

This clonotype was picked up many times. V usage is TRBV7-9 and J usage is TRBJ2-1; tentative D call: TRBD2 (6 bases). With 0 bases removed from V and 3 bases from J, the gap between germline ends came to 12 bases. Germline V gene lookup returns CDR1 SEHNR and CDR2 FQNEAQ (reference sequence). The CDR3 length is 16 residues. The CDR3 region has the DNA TGTGCCAGCAGCTTAGCTGATGGGGGGATCTACAATGAGCAGTTCTTC. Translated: CASSLADGGIYNEQFF.

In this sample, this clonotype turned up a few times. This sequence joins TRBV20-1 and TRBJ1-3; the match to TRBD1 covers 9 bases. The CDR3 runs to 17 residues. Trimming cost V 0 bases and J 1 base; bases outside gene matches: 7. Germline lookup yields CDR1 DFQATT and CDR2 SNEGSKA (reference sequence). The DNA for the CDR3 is TGCAGTGCTAGAGATCGTAACAGGGGGCTATCTGGAAACACCATATATTTT. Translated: CSARDRNRGLSGNTIYF.

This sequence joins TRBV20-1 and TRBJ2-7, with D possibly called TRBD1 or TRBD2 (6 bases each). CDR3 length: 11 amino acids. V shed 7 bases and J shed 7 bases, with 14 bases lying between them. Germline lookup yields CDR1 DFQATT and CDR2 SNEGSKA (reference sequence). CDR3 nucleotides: TGCAGTGTGGAGGGTCAGGGGGAGCAGTACTTC. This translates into CSVEGQGEQYF.

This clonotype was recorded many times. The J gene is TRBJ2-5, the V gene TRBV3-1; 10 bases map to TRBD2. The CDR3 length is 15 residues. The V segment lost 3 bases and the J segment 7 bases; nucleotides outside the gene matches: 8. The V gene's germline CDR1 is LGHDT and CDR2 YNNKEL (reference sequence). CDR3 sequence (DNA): TGTGCCAGCAGCCACTCGACTAGCGGGTCGGGGACCCAGTACTTC. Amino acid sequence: CASSHSTSGSGTQYF.

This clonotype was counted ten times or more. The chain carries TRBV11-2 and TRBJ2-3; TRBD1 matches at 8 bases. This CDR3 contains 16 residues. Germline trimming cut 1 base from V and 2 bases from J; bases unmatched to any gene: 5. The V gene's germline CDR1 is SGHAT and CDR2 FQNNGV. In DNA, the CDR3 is TGTGCCAGCAGCTTAGCAGGGGGCGCCGCCACAGATACGCAGTATTTT. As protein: CASSLAGGAATDTQYF.

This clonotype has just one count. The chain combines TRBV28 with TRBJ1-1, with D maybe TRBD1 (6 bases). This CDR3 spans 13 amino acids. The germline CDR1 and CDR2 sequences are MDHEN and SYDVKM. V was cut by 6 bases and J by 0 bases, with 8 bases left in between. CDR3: CASRQGMNTEAFF. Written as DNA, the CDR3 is TGTGCCAGCAGACAGGGCATGAACACTGAAGCTTTCTTT.

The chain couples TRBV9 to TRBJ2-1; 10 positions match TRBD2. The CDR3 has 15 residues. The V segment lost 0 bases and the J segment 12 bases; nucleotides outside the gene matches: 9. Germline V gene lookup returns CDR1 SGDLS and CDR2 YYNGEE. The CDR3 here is CASSVAPSGRRPQFF. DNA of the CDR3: TGTGCCAGCAGCGTAGCGCCTAGCGGGAGAAGGCCGCAGTTCTTC. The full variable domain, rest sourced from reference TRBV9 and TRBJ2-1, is DSGVTQTPKHLITATGQRVTLRCSPRSGDLSVYWYQQSLDQGLQFLIQYYNGEERAKGNILERFSAQQFPDLHSELNLSSLELGDSALYFCASSVAPSGRRPQFFGPGTRLTVL.

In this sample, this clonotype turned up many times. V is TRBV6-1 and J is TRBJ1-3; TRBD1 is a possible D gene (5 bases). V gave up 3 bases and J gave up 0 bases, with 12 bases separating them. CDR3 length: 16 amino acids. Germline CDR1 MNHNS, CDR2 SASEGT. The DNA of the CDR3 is TGTGCCAGCAGTGAGAATGGGGGGATCTCTGGAAACACCATATATTTT. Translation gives CASSENGGISGNTIYF.

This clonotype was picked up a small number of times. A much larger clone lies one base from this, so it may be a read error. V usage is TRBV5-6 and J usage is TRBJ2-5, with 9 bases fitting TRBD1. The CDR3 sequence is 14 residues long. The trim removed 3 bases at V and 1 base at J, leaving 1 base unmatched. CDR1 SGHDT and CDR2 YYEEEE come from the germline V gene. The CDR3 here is CASSWDRAQETQYF. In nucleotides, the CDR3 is TGTGCCAGCAGCTGGGACAGGGCCCAAGAGACCCAGTACTTC.

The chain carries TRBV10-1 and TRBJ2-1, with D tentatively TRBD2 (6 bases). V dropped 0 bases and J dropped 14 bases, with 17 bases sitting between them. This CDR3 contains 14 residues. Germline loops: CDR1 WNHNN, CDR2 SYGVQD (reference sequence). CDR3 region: CASSESVRLDSKFF. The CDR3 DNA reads TGCGCCAGCAGTGAGTCTGTCCGACTAGACTCCAAGTTCTTC.

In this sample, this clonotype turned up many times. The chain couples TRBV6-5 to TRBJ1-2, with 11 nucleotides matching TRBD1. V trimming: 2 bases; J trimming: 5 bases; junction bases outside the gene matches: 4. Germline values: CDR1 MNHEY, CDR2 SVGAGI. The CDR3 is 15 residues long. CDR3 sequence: CASSYGQGAHYGYTF. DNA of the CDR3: TGTGCCAGCAGTTACGGACAGGGGGCTCATTATGGCTACACCTTC.